This TCR beta chain was documented in a study of identical twins. MiXCR, applied by TCRdb to the 5' RACE reads, yields one record per CDR3 protein. The sample includes about 530,000 distinct CDR3 sequences, about a fifth seen only once; the top ten take around 0.47%. Each donor (without exception) was a healthy Caucasian. Between the trimmed V and J ends, which lost 1 base and 3 bases, there was a span of 13 bases. The germline V gene encodes CDR1 MGHRA and CDR2 YSYEKL. This CDR3 spans 15 amino acids. With respect to this clonotype: What it binds is unknown.

Points from the study as a whole: Within cord blood, abundant beta clonotypes carried fewer insertions, but memory repertoires showed no such trend. Low generation-probability sequences were in excess among twin-shared out-of-frame alpha sequences.

A further study also used this sample, focusing on yellow fever vaccine responses in identical twins.

The rearrangement links TRBV4-1 to TRBJ2-7; weak D call: TRBD2 (6 bases). This TCR was recovered from a woman between 18 and 29 years old in good health. Specimen: CD4+ T cells sorted from blood. DNA of the CDR3: TGCGCCAGCAGCCAAGGATCCGGGGGTTTCTACGAGCAGTACTTC. Its protein is CASSQGSGGFYEQYF.